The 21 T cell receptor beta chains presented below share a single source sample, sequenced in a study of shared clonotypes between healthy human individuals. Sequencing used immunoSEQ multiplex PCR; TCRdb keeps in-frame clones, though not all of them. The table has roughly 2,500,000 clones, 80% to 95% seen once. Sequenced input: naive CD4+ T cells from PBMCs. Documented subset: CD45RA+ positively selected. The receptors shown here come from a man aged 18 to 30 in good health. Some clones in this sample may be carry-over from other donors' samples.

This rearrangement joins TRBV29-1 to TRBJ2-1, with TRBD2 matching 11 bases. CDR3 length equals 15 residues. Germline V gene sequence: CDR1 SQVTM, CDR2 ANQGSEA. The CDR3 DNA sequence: TGCGCCGGTCCGACTAGCGGGAACTTATACAATGAGCAGTTCTTC. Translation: CAGPTSGNLYNEQFF.

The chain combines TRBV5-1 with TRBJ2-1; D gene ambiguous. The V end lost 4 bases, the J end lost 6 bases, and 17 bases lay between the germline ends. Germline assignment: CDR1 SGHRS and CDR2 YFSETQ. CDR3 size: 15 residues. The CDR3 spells CASSTLVSLFNEQFF. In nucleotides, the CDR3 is TGCGCCAGCAGCACCCTAGTAAGTCTGTTCAATGAGCAGTTCTTC. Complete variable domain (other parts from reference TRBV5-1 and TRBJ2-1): KAGVTQTPRYLIKTRGQQVTLSCSPISGHRSVSWYQQTPGQGLQFLFEYFSETQRNKGNFPGRFSGRQFSNSRSEMNVSTLELGDSALYLCASSTLVSLFNEQFFGPGTRLTVL.

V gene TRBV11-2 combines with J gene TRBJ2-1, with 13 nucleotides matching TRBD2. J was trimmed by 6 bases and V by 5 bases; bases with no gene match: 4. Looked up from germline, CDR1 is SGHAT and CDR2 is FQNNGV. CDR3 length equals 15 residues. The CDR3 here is CASSVGTSGINEQFF. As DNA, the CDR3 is TGTGCCAGCAGCGTAGGGACTAGCGGGATCAATGAGCAGTTCTTC.

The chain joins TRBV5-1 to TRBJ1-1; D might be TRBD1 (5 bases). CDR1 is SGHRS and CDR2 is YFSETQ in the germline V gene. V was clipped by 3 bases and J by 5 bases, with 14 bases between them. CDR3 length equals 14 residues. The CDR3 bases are TGCGCCAGCAGCTCCTCCGGGGGTAGAACTGAAGCTTTCTTT. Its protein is CASSSSGGRTEAFF.

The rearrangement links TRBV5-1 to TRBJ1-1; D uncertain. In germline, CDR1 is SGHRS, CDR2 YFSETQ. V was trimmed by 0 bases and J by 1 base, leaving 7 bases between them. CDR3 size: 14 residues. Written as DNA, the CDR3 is TGCGCCAGCAGCTTGGTAGGAACGAACACTGAAGCTTTCTTT. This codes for CASSLVGTNTEAFF.

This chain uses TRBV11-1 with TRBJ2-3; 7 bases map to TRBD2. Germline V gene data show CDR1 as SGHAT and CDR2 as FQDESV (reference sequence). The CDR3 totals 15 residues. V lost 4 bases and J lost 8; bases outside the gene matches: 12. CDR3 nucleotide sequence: TGTGCCAGCAGCTATGGGACTACGGGAGGTAGTACGCAGTATTTT. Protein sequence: CASSYGTTGGSTQYF.

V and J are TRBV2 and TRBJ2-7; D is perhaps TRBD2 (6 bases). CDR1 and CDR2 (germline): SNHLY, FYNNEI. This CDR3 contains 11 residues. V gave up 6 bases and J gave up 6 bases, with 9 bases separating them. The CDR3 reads CASSRDFEQYF. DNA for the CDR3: TGTGCCAGCAGCCGGGACTTCGAGCAGTACTTC.

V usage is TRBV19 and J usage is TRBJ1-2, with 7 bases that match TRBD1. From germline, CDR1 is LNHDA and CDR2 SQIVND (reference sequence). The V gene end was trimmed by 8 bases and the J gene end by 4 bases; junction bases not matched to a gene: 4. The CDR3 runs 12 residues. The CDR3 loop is CASGDSGYGYTF. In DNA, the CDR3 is TGTGCCAGTGGGGACAGCGGCTATGGCTACACCTTC. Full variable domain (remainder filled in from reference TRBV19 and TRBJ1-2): DGGITQSPKYLFRKEGQNVTLSCEQNLNHDAMYWYRQDPGQGLRLIYYSQIVNDFQKGDIAEGYSVSREKKESFPLTVTSAQKNPTAFYLCASGDSGYGYTFGSGTRLTVV.

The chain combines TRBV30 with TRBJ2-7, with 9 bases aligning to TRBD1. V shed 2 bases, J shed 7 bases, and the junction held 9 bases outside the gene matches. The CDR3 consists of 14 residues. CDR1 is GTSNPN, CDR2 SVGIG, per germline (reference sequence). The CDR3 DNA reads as TGTGCCTGGAGTCTACAGGGACAGGGCGCAGAGCAGTACTTC. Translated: CAWSLQGQGAEQYF.

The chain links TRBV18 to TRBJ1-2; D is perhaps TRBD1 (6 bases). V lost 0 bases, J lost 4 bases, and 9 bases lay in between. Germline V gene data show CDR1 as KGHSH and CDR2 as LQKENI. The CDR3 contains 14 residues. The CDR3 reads CASSPPGAGYGYTF. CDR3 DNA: TGTGCCAGCTCACCACCGGGGGCAGGCTATGGCTACACCTTC. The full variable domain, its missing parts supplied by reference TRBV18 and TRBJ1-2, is NAGVMQNPRHLVRRRGQEARLRCSPMKGHSHVYWYRQLPEEGLKFMVYLQKENIIDESGMPKERFSAEFPKEGPSILRIQQVVRGDSAAYFCASSPPGAGYGYTFGSGTRLTVV.

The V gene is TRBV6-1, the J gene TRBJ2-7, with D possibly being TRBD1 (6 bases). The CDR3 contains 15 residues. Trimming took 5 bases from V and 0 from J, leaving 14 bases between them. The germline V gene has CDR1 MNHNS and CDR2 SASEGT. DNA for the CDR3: TGTGCCAGCAGTCAACAAGGGACACCCTCCTACGAGCAGTACTTC. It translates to CASSQQGTPSYEQYF.

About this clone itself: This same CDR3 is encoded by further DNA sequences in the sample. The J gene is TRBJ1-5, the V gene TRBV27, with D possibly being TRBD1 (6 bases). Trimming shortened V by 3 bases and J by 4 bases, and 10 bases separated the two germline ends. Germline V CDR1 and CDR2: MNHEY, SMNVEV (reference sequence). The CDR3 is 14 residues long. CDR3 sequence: CASSFGGPNQPQHF. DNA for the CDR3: TGTGCCAGCAGTTTTGGGGGGCCAAATCAGCCCCAGCATTTT.

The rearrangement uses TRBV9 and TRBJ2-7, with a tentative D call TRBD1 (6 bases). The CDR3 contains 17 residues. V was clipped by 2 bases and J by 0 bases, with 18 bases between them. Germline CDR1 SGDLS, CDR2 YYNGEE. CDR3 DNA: TGTGCCAGCAGCGTTGGAGACAGGTATTCTAGCTCCTACGAGCAGTACTTC. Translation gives CASSVGDRYSSSYEQYF.

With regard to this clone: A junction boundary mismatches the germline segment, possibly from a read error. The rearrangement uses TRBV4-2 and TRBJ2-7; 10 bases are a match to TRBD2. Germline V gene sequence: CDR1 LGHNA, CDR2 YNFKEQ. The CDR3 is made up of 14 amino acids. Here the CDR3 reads CASSPRTSGTPFHF. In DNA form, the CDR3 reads TGTGCCAGCAGCCCAAGGACTAGCGGCACCCCTTTTCACTTC.

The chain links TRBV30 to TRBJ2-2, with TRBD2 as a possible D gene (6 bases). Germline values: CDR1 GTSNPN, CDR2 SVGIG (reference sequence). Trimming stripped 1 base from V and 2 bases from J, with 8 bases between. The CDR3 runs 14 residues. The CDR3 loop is CAWSAGLNTGELFF. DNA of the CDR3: TGTGCCTGGAGTGCGGGACTTAACACCGGGGAGCTGTTTTTT.

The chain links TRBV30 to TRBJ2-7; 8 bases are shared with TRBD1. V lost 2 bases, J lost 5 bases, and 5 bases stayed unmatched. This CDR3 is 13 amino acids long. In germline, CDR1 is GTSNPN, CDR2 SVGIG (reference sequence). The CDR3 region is CAWSQGAEDEQYF. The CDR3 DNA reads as TGTGCCTGGAGTCAGGGGGCAGAGGACGAGCAGTACTTC. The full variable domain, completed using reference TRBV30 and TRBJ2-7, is SQTIHQWPATLVQPVGSPLSLECTVEGTSNPNLYWYRQAAGRGLQLLFYSVGIGQISSEVPQNLSASRPQDRQFILSSKKLLLSDSGFYLCAWSQGAEDEQYFGPGTRLTVT.

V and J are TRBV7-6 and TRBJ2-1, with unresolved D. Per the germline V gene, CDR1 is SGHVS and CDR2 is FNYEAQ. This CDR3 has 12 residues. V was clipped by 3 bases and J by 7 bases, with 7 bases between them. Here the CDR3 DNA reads TGTGCCAGCAGCTTGGTTGTTAATGAGCAGTTCTTC. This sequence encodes CASSLVVNEQFF.

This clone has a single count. The CDR3 region is CASSLEGTGLQSPLHF. CDR3 DNA sequence: TGCGCCAGCAGCTTGGAAGGGACAGGGTTACAGTCACCCCTCCACTTT. This chain joins TRBV5-1 and TRBJ1-6; 9 positions match TRBD1. This CDR3 has 16 residues. V gave up 0 bases and J gave up 10 bases; unmatched junction bases: 8. The germline V gene encodes CDR1 SGHRS and CDR2 YFSETQ. Full variable domain (remainder filled in from reference TRBV5-1 and TRBJ1-6): KAGVTQTPRYLIKTRGQQVTLSCSPISGHRSVSWYQQTPGQGLQFLFEYFSETQRNKGNFPGRFSGRQFSNSRSEMNVSTLELGDSALYLCASSLEGTGLQSPLHFGNGTRLTVT.

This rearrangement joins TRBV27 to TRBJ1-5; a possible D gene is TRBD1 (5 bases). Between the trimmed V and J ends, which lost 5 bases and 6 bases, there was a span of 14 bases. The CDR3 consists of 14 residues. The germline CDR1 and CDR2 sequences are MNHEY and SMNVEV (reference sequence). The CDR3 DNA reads TGTGCCAGCAGTCAGGGAAGCTGGGCTCAGCCCCAGCATTTT. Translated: CASSQGSWAQPQHF.

The CDR3 DNA follows: TGTGCCAGCAGCCACAGGGGGGATCAGCCCCAGCATTTT. The encoded protein is CASSHRGDQPQHF. The genes are TRBV4-2 and TRBJ1-5; 7 bases are a match to TRBD1. Germline loops: CDR1 LGHNA, CDR2 YNFKEQ. Trimming took 3 bases from V and 5 from J; bases not matched to a gene: 1. This CDR3 is 13 amino acids long.

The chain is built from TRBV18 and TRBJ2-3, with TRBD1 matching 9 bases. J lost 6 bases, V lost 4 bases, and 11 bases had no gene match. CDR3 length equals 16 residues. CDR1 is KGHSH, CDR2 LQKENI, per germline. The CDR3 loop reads CASSHRDRAYSDTQYF. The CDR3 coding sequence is TGTGCCAGCTCACACCGGGACAGGGCCTATTCGGATACGCAGTATTTT.